The 5 T cell receptor beta chains given below trace back to one sample, sequenced in a study of PD-1 blockade in classical Hodgkin lymphoma. Each patient relapsed following autologous stem cell transplantation, and prior brentuximab vedotin exposure differed. Method: immunoSEQ multiplex PCR; TCRdb's copy keeps in-frame clones and lacks some. The table shows over 20,000 clones, with over 70% occurring only once. The sequences come from peripheral blood mononuclear cells (PBMCs), collected at baseline. Source of these receptors: a human donor with classical Hodgkin lymphoma.

This chain connects TRBV7-9 to TRBJ2-2; D is perhaps TRBD2 (6 bases). V was cut by 5 bases and J by 1 base, with 14 bases left in between. CDR1 is SEHNR, CDR2 FQNEAQ, per germline (reference sequence). The CDR3 is 16 amino acids. As DNA, the CDR3 is TGTGCCAGCAGCCCCACCGGAGGGTTGAACACCGGGGAGCTGTTTTTT. The encoded protein is CASSPTGGLNTGELFF.

This chain connects TRBV10-3 to TRBJ1-4; no firm D call. This CDR3 is 13 amino acids long. CDR1 and CDR2 (germline): ENHRY, SYGVKD. V shed 10 bases and J shed 3 bases, with 12 bases lying between them. The CDR3 sequence: CATARRANEKLFF. The CDR3, as DNA: TGTGCCACCGCCCGACGGGCTAATGAAAAACTGTTTTTT.

The gene calls are TRBV5-4 and TRBJ2-7, with 9 bases matching TRBD2. CDR1 is SGHNT and CDR2 is YYREEE in the germline V gene (reference sequence). The CDR3 runs 16 residues. Trimming took 1 base from V and 7 from J; bases not matched to a gene: 12. DNA of the CDR3: TGTGCCAGCAGCTTGAAAACCGGACTAGCGCTTAATGAGCAGTACTTC. Translating it yields CASSLKTGLALNEQYF.

This chain joins TRBV6-4 and TRBJ2-3; the D call may be TRBD1 or TRBD2 (5 bases each). Per germline, CDR1 MRHNA and CDR2 SNTAGT. The CDR3 contains 14 residues. The V gene lost 6 bases and the J gene lost 4 bases, with 14 bases spanning the gap. CDR3 DNA sequence: TGTGCCAGCAGCGAGTCCGGGACCGCAGATACGCAGTATTTT. It specifies CASSESGTADTQYF.

This chain uses TRBV30 with TRBJ1-2; 7 bases are shared with TRBD1. Germline-derived CDR1 and CDR2 are GTSNPN and SVGIG (reference sequence). CDR3 length: 15 amino acids. With 3 bases clipped from V and 0 bases from J, the junction kept 7 bases outside the gene matches. The CDR3 DNA follows: TGTGCCTGGAGGAAAGCAGGGGGTACTAACTATGGCTACACCTTC. Translating gives CAWRKAGGTNYGYTF. Full variable domain (remainder filled in from reference TRBV30 and TRBJ1-2): SQTIHQWPATLVQPVGSPLSLECTVEGTSNPNLYWYRQAAGRGLQLLFYSVGIGQISSEVPQNLSASRPQDRQFILSSKKLLLSDSGFYLCAWRKAGGTNYGYTFGSGTRLTVV.